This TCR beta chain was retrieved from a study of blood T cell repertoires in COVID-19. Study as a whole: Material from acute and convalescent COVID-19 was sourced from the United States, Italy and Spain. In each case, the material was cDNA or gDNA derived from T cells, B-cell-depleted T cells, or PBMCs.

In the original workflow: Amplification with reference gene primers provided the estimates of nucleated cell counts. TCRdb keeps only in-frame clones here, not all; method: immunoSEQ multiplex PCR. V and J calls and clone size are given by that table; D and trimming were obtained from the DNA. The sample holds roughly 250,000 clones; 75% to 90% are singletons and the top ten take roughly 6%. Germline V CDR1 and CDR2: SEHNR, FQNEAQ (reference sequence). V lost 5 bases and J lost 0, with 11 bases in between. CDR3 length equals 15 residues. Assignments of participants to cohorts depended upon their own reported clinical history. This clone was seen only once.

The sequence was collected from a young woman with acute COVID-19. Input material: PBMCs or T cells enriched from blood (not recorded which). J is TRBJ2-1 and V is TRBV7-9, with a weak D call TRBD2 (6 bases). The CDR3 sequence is CASSEDGGSYNEQFF. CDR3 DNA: TGTGCCAGCAGCGAGGACGGGGGCTCCTACAATGAGCAGTTCTTC.